One and the same sample provided the 27 T cell receptor beta chains below, sequenced in a study of post-analysis software for immune sequencing data. Points from the study as a whole: A few TRBV segments were significantly more frequent in patients than in controls. TRBV5-6, TRBV5-1 and TRBV20-1 were among these segments.

These TCRs' antigens remain unknown. Unique-molecular-identifier-tagged TCR beta cDNA libraries were used. TCRdb ran MiXCR on the PCR reads and lists one entry per CDR3 protein. Of about 540,000 distinct CDR3 sequences listed, 30% to 40% are singletons. The sample consisted of blood. The source is a girl under 18 with multiple sclerosis.

The chain is built from TRBV4-2 and TRBJ2-5; D ambiguous. CDR3 size: 14 residues. Germline-derived CDR1 and CDR2 are LGHNA and YNFKEQ. Trimming left V 0 bases short and J 3 bases short, with 8 bases between. The CDR3 sequence is CASSQDRAEETQYF. CDR3 in DNA: TGTGCCAGCAGCCAAGATCGAGCAGAAGAGACCCAGTACTTC.

The chain combines TRBV6-5 with TRBJ1-1; 8 nucleotides agree with TRBD1. The germline V gene has CDR1 MNHEY and CDR2 SVGAGI. V shed 0 bases, J shed 4 bases, and the junction held 4 bases outside the gene matches. The CDR3 runs 15 residues. The DNA of the CDR3 is TGTGCCAGCAGTTACTCGGACAGGGCGGGCACTGAAGCTTTCTTT. Its protein product is CASSYSDRAGTEAFF.

This clonotype occurred a few times. This chain connects TRBV2 to TRBJ1-4; 7 positions match TRBD1. Looked up from germline, CDR1 is SNHLY and CDR2 is FYNNEI. J gave up 8 bases and V 5 bases, and 8 bases lay outside the gene matches. This CDR3 is built from 14 residues. CDR3 sequence reads: CASSLQGYGEKLFF. DNA of the CDR3: TGTGCCAGCAGTTTACAGGGGTACGGGGAAAAACTGTTTTTT.

V is TRBV6-5 and J is TRBJ1-1; possibly TRBD1 for D (6 bases). With 6 bases removed from V and 0 bases from J, the gap between germline ends came to 14 bases. The CDR3 totals 15 residues. Germline assignment: CDR1 MNHEY and CDR2 SVGAGI. The CDR3 DNA sequence: TGTGCCAGCAGGCGCAAGGGGGGGATGAACACTGAAGCTTTCTTT. Amino acid sequence: CASRRKGGMNTEAFF.

The gene calls are TRBV13 and TRBJ1-3, with TRBD1 matching 10 bases. This CDR3 has 15 amino acids. V lost 5 bases, J lost 9 bases, and 10 bases stayed unmatched. Germline V gene sequence: CDR1 PRHDT, CDR2 FYEKMQ (reference sequence). The CDR3 DNA is TGTGCCAGCAGCCCAAGGGACAGGGGAGTAAGCACCATATATTTT. It encodes CASSPRDRGVSTIYF. Full variable domain (remainder filled in from reference TRBV13 and TRBJ1-3): AAGVIQSPRHLIKEKRETATLKCYPIPRHDTVYWYQQGPGQDPQFLISFYEKMQSDKGSIPDRFSAQQFSDYHSELNMSSLELGDSALYFCASSPRDRGVSTIYFGEGSWLTVV.

This clonotype was recorded once. The genes are TRBV6-5 and TRBJ1-5; D call uncertain. Germline lookup yields CDR1 MNHEY and CDR2 SVGAGI. V lost 6 bases, J lost 9 bases, and 15 bases lay in between. This CDR3 is built from 13 residues. The CDR3 DNA follows: TGTGCCAGCAGCAACAGAAGCCCAGGGCCCCAGCATTTT. Amino acid sequence: CASSNRSPGPQHF.

The chain employs TRBV7-6 and TRBJ2-3; D is unclear. CDR3 length: 13 residues. Germline-derived CDR1 and CDR2 are SGHVS and FNYEAQ. V lost 5 bases, J lost 4 bases, and 10 bases lay in between. CDR3 in amino acids: CASSLDLADTQYF. Written as DNA, the CDR3 is TGTGCCAGCAGCCTGGACCTCGCAGATACGCAGTATTTT.

This clonotype was counted between two and nine times. CDR3 coding DNA: TGTGCCAGCAGTTACCGGGGCAAGGAGACCCAGTACTTC. Translated: CASSYRGKETQYF. The J gene is TRBJ2-5, the V gene TRBV6-5, with D perhaps TRBD1 or TRBD2 (5 bases each). Germline CDR1 reads MNHEY; CDR2 reads SVGAGI. The V and J ends lost 2 bases and 5 bases respectively, with 9 bases between them. The CDR3 length is 13 residues.

The V gene is TRBV25-1, the J gene TRBJ1-2, with 8 bases matching TRBD1. The CDR3 has 15 amino acids. J lost 2 bases, V lost 5 bases, and 7 bases had no gene match. CDR1 MGHDK and CDR2 SYGVNS come from the germline V gene. This CDR3 is CASSTLDRANYGYTF. For the CDR3, the DNA is TGTGCCAGCAGTACACTGGACAGGGCGAACTATGGCTACACCTTC.

V usage is TRBV13 and J usage is TRBJ2-3; TRBD2 agrees at 10 bases. Germline-derived CDR1 and CDR2 are PRHDT and FYEKMQ (reference sequence). V trimming: 4 bases; J trimming: 0 bases; junction bases outside the gene matches: 4. This CDR3 contains 16 residues. The CDR3 region is CASSSGLAISTDTQYF. The CDR3 nucleotides read TGTGCCAGCAGCTCGGGACTAGCGATAAGCACAGATACGCAGTATTTT.

The chain has TRBV11-1 and TRBJ2-7, with 7 bases fitting TRBD2. V lost 5 bases and J lost 3; bases outside the gene matches: 7. Germline-derived CDR1 and CDR2 are SGHAT and FQDESV (reference sequence). This CDR3 comprises 14 residues. The CDR3 nucleotides are TGTGCCAGCAGCCTCTCCGGGACTAACTACGAGCAGTACTTC. Its protein is CASSLSGTNYEQYF. The variable domain in full, completed from reference TRBV11-1 and TRBJ2-7, reads EAEVAQSPRYKITEKSQAVAFWCDPISGHATLYWYRQILGQGPELLVQFQDESVVDDSQLPKDRFSAERLKGVDSTLKIQPAELGDSAMYLCASSLSGTNYEQYFGPGTRLTVT.

This chain uses TRBV12-3 or TRBV12-4 with TRBJ1-6; 9 bases are shared with TRBD1. The V gene end was trimmed by 3 bases and the J gene end by 5 bases; junction bases not matched to a gene: 2. The CDR3 contains 15 residues. CDR3 amino acids: CASSLHRGHNSPLHF. The CDR3 nucleotides are TGTGCCAGCAGTTTGCACAGGGGGCATAATTCACCCCTCCACTTT.

The chain joins TRBV7-8 to TRBJ2-1, with D possibly being TRBD1 or TRBD2 (6 bases each). The germline V gene encodes CDR1 SGHVS and CDR2 FQNEAQ. V lost 1 base and J lost 8, with 12 bases in between. This CDR3 has 14 residues. CDR3 nucleotide sequence: TGTGCCAGCAGCTTAGAGGGGGGCAACCATGAGCAGTTCTTC. Its translation is CASSLEGGNHEQFF.

The V and J genes are TRBV6-5 and TRBJ1-5; 9 nucleotides line up with TRBD1. In germline, CDR1 is MNHEY, CDR2 SVGAGI. V dropped 6 bases and J dropped 7; count of bases not matched to a gene: 4. This CDR3 spans 13 amino acids. As DNA, the CDR3 is TGTGCCAGCAGGAAGACAGGGGGACAGCCCCAGCATTTT. Its translation is CASRKTGGQPQHF.

This clonotype was recorded a few times. This sequence joins TRBV5-1 and TRBJ2-5, with TRBD2 as a possible D gene (5 bases). The V and J ends lost 2 bases and 3 bases respectively, with 8 bases between them. This CDR3 is 13 amino acids long. Germline V gene sequence: CDR1 SGHRS, CDR2 YFSETQ. CDR3 DNA: TGCGCCAGCAGCTTAGAGGGCGAAGAGACCCAGTACTTC. This gives the protein CASSLEGEETQYF.

This chain connects TRBV4-2 to TRBJ1-1, with D unclear. CDR1 and CDR2 (germline): LGHNA, YNFKEQ. V was pared by 6 bases and J by 3 bases, with 8 bases between. This CDR3 comprises 12 residues. DNA for the CDR3: TGTGCCAGCAGTCAGCCCGACACTGAAGCTTTCTTT. It translates to CASSQPDTEAFF.

This clonotype was picked up a small number of times. The chain has TRBV29-1 and TRBJ2-1; D not resolved. CDR3 length: 11 amino acids. Germline V gives CDR1 SQVTM, CDR2 ANQGSEA. V was cut by 3 bases and J by 7 bases, with 7 bases left in between. The CDR3: CSVDPMNEQFF. The CDR3 bases are TGCAGCGTTGACCCGATGAATGAGCAGTTCTTC.

This clonotype appeared once. The rearrangement links TRBV5-1 to TRBJ2-7; D uncertain. Matching the DNA end better, TRBJ2-5 makes the J call doubtful. This CDR3 is 12 amino acids long. Germline CDR1 is SGHRS and CDR2 is YFSETQ. The CDR3 sequence: CASSSSLETQYF. In nucleotides, the CDR3 is TGCGCCAGCAGCTCCTCTTTAGAGACCCAGTACTTC.

This clonotype turned up a few times. V usage is TRBV6-7 and J usage is TRBJ2-5; D not resolved. The J call could be wrong; TRBJ2-7 is a better fit for the DNA end. TRBV6-7 is designated an ORF whose function remains uncertain. CDR3 size: 16 residues. The CDR3, as DNA: TGTGCCAGCAACGCCCCCGGCTTTACCAGGATCTACGAGCAGTACTTC. Amino acid sequence: CASNAPGFTRIYEQYF.

This clonotype has at least ten counts. The gene calls are TRBV5-4 and TRBJ2-1; tentatively, D is TRBD1 (7 bases). The CDR3 has 14 amino acids. Between the trimmed V and J ends, which lost 4 bases and 6 bases, there was a span of 14 bases. Germline values: CDR1 SGHNT, CDR2 YYREEE (reference sequence). CDR3 residues: CASSDREVSNEQFF. DNA for the CDR3: TGTGCCAGCAGCGACAGGGAGGTCAGCAATGAGCAGTTCTTC.

The genes are TRBV6-1 and TRBJ2-7; 8 nucleotides align to TRBD1. From germline, CDR1 is MNHNS and CDR2 SASEGT. V gave up 4 bases and J gave up 2 bases; unmatched junction bases: 7. The CDR3 is made up of 15 amino acids. CDR3 coding DNA: TGTGCCAGCAGTGTATGGACAGGGAGTACCTACGAGCAGTACTTC. This translates into CASSVWTGSTYEQYF.

The rearrangement links TRBV20-1 to TRBJ1-2, with D possibly TRBD1 on 6 matching bases. The CDR3 spans 15 residues. V was pared by 7 bases and J by 0 bases, with 18 bases between. Germline loops: CDR1 DFQATT, CDR2 SNEGSKA (reference sequence). CDR3 residues: CSGPSVRGTNYGYTF. CDR3 sequence (DNA): TGCAGTGGCCCCAGTGTCAGGGGAACTAACTATGGCTACACCTTC.

The chain joins TRBV28 to TRBJ1-4; D is possibly TRBD1 (5 bases). Germline loops: CDR1 MDHEN, CDR2 SYDVKM. There are 14 residues in the CDR3. Trimming removed 6 bases at V and 8 bases at J, with 16 bases between. In nucleotides, the CDR3 is TGTGCCAGCAGCTACGTGGGGGGTGGGGAAAAACTGTTTTTT. Amino acid sequence: CASSYVGGGEKLFF.

About this clonotype itself: Since a much larger clone is just one base distant, this may be a read error. The chain couples TRBV2 to TRBJ2-7; either TRBD1 or TRBD2 may supply D (6 bases each). The CDR3 totals 15 residues. Germline CDR1 and CDR2: SNHLY and FYNNEI. Between the trimmed V and J ends, which lost 0 bases and 7 bases, there was a span of 16 bases. The DNA for the CDR3 is TGTGCCAGCAGTGAAGCGGGGGGCCCCTACAATGAGCAGTACTTC. Protein: CASSEAGGPYNEQYF.

This clonotype was seen ten or more times. This chain joins TRBV29-1 and TRBJ2-5; D not certain. The ends were cut back, 6 bases at V and 2 bases at J, with 10 bases in the middle. The CDR3 spans 12 residues. In germline, CDR1 is SQVTM, CDR2 ANQGSEA. The CDR3 DNA is TGCAGCGTGATGGTAACACAAGAGACCCAGTACTTC. Protein sequence: CSVMVTQETQYF.

The chain recombines TRBV3-1 with TRBJ2-3; 11 bases are shared with TRBD2. Germline V gene sequence: CDR1 LGHDT, CDR2 YNNKEL (reference sequence). This CDR3 contains 16 residues. The J segment lost 1 base and the V segment lost 5 bases, leaving 5 bases of the junction unmatched. For the CDR3, the DNA is TGTGCCAGCAGCGTCCAGACTAGCGGGGGCACAGATACGCAGTATTTT. Protein: CASSVQTSGGTDTQYF.

This chain's CDR3 is CASSSFVRGGYTF. CDR3 nucleotide sequence: TGTGCCAGCAGCTCCTTTGTAAGAGGCGGCTACACCTTC. The rearrangement links TRBV5-5 to TRBJ1-2; no reliable D call. Trimming removed 3 bases from V and 8 bases from J, with 14 bases in between. Germline CDR1 and CDR2: SGHKS and YYEKEE (reference sequence). The length of the CDR3 is 13 residues.